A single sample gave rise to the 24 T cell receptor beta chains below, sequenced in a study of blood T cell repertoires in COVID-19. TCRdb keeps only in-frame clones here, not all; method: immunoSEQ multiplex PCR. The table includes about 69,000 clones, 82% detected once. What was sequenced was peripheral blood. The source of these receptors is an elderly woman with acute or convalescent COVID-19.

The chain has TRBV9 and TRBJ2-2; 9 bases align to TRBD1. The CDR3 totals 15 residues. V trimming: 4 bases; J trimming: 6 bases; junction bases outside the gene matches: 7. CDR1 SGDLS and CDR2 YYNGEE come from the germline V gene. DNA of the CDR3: TGTGCCAGCAGCCTGACAGGGGGTTCGGCCGGGGAGCTGTTTTTT. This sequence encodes CASSLTGGSAGELFF.

CDR3 amino acids: CAARTANTEAFF. The CDR3 DNA reads TGTGCCGCTCGGACAGCCAACACTGAAGCTTTCTTT. The gene calls are TRBV10-3 and TRBJ1-1, with D possibly being TRBD1 (6 bases). Trimming pared 11 bases from V and 2 bases from J, leaving 12 bases between. The CDR3 spans 12 residues. Germline CDR1 and CDR2: ENHRY and SYGVKD.

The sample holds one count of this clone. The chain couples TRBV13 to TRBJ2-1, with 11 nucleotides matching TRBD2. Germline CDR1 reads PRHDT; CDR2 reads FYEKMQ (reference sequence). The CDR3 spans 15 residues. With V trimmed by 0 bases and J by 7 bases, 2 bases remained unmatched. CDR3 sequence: CASSLGASGGNEQFF. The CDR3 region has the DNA TGTGCCAGCAGCTTAGGGGCTAGCGGGGGGAATGAGCAGTTCTTC. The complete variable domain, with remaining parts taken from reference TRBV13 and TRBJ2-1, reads AAGVIQSPRHLIKEKRETATLKCYPIPRHDTVYWYQQGPGQDPQFLISFYEKMQSDKGSIPDRFSAQQFSDYHSELNMSSLELGDSALYFCASSLGASGGNEQFFGPGTRLTVL.

CDR3 nucleotide sequence: TGTGCCAGCAGTGGGGGTCGGGGTGGTAGCGGATACGAGCAGTACTTC. Translation: CASSGGRGGSGYEQYF. The chain carries TRBV2 and TRBJ2-7; D is perhaps TRBD2 (6 bases). The ends were cut back, 4 bases at V and 4 bases at J, with 20 bases in the middle. This CDR3 is 16 amino acids long. Per the germline V gene, CDR1 is SNHLY and CDR2 is FYNNEI. The full variable domain, completed using reference TRBV2 and TRBJ2-7, is EPEVTQTPSHQVTQMGQEVILRCVPISNHLYFYWYRQILGQKVEFLVSFYNNEISEKSEIFDDQFSVERPDGSNFTLKIRSTKLEDSAMYFCASSGGRGGSGYEQYFGPGTRLTVT.

In DNA form, the CDR3 reads TGTGCCAGCAGTGGACAGGACGGGGGGTCGCTTTCTGGAAACACCATATATTTT. Its translation: CASSGQDGGSLSGNTIYF. This rearrangement joins TRBV2 to TRBJ1-3; maybe TRBD1 (6 bases). V lost 4 bases, J lost 1 base, and 20 bases lay in between. Germline values: CDR1 SNHLY, CDR2 FYNNEI. The CDR3 consists of 18 residues. The complete variable domain, with remaining parts taken from reference TRBV2 and TRBJ1-3, reads EPEVTQTPSHQVTQMGQEVILRCVPISNHLYFYWYRQILGQKVEFLVSFYNNEISEKSEIFDDQFSVERPDGSNFTLKIRSTKLEDSAMYFCASSGQDGGSLSGNTIYFGEGSWLTVV.

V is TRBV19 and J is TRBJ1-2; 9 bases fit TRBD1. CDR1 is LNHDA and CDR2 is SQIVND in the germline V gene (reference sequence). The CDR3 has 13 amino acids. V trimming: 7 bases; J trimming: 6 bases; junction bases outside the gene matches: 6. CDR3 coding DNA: TGTGCCAGTACTATGGACAGGGGCGATGGCTACACCTTC. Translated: CASTMDRGDGYTF.

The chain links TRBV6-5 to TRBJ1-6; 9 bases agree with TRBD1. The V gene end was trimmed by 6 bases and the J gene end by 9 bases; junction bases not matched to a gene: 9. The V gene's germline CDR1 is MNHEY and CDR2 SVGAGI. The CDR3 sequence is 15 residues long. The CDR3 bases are TGTGCCAGCAGGCCGGGACAGGGTATCGGTTCACCCCTCCACTTT. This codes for CASRPGQGIGSPLHF.

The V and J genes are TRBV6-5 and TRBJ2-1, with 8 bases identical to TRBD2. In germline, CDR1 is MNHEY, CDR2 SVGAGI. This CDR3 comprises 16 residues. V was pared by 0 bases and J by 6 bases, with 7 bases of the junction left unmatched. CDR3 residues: CASSYSAGGALNEQFF. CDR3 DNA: TGTGCCAGCAGTTACTCGGCGGGGGGCGCCCTCAATGAGCAGTTCTTC.

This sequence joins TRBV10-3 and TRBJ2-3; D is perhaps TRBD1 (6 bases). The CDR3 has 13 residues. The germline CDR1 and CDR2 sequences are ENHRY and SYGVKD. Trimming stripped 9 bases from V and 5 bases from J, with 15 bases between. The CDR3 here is CAIQQGGGDTQYF. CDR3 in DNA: TGTGCCATTCAACAGGGTGGTGGAGATACGCAGTATTTT.

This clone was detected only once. The CDR3 sequence is CASSQGDRGQETQYF. The CDR3 bases are TGCGCCAGCAGCCAAGGAGACCGAGGGCAAGAGACCCAGTACTTC. The V gene is TRBV4-1, the J gene TRBJ2-5; tentatively, D is TRBD2 (5 bases). V was cut by 1 base and J by 2 bases, with 11 bases left in between. This CDR3 is built from 15 residues. Per germline, CDR1 MGHRA and CDR2 YSYEKL.

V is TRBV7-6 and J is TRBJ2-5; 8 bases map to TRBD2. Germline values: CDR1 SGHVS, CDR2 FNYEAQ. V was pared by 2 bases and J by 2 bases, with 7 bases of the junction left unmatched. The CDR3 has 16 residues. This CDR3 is CASSLSPGGRQETQYF. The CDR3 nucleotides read TGTGCCAGCAGCTTATCCCCGGGGGGGCGACAAGAGACCCAGTACTTC.

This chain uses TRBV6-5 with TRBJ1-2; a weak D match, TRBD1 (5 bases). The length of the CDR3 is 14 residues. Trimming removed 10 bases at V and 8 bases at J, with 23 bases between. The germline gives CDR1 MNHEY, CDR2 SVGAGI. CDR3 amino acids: CAMITLGGLVGYTF. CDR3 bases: TGTGCCATGATCACCCTCGGGGGGTTAGTCGGCTACACCTTC.

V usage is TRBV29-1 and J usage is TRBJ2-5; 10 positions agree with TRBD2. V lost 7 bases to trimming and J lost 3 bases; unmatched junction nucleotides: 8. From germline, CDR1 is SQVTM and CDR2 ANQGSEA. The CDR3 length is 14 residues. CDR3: CSAQRGGFEETQYF. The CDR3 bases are TGCAGCGCCCAGCGGGGGGGCTTTGAAGAGACCCAGTACTTC.

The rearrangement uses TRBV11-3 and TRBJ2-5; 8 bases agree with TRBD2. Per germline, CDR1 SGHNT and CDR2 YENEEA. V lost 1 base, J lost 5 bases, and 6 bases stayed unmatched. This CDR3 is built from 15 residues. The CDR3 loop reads CASSLGTSMDETQYF. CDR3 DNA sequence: TGTGCCAGCAGCTTAGGGACTAGCATGGATGAGACCCAGTACTTC.

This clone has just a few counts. CDR3 nucleotides: TGTGCCAGCCAGACAGGGGGAAAAGGCTACACCTTC. Encoded protein: CASQTGGKGYTF. The genes are TRBV19 and TRBJ1-2; 9 bases match TRBD1. The CDR3 sequence is 12 residues long. The germline V gene encodes CDR1 LNHDA and CDR2 SQIVND (reference sequence). Trimming at V came to 9 bases and at J to 8 bases, leaving 7 bases not matched to a gene.

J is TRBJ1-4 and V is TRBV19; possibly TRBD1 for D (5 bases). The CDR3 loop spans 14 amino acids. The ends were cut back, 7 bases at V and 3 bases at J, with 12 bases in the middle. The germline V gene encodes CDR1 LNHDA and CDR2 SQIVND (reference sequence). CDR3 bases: TGTGCCAGTAAAAGCGGGGCGGCTAATGAAAAACTGTTTTTT. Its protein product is CASKSGAANEKLFF.

The CDR3 region is CASSERGMNTEAFF. In nucleotides, the CDR3 is TGTGCCAGCAGTGAAAGGGGGATGAACACTGAAGCTTTCTTT. This chain uses TRBV2 with TRBJ1-1, with D possibly matching TRBD1 (6 bases). The V gene lost 2 bases and the J gene lost 0 bases, with 7 bases spanning the gap. CDR3 size: 14 residues. The V gene's germline CDR1 is SNHLY and CDR2 FYNNEI.

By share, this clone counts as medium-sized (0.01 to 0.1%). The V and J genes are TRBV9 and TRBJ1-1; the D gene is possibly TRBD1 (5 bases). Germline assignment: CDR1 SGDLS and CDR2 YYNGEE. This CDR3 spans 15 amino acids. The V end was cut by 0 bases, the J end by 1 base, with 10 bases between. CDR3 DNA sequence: TGTGCCAGCAGCGTAGAACCGGGGGGGAACACTGAAGCTTTCTTT. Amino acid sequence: CASSVEPGGNTEAFF.

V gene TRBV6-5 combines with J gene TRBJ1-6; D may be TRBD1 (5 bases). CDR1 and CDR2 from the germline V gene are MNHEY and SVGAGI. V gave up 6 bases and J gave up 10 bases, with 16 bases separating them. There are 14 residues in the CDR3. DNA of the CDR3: TGTGCCAGCAGCGCCGGACAATCGGAATCACCCCTCCACTTT. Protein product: CASSAGQSESPLHF.

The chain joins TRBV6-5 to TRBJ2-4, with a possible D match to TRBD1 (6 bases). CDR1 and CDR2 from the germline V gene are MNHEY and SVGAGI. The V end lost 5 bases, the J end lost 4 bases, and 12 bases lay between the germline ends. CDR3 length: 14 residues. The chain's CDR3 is CASSPRDNKNIQYF. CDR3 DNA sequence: TGTGCCAGCAGTCCCCGGGACAATAAAAACATTCAGTACTTC.

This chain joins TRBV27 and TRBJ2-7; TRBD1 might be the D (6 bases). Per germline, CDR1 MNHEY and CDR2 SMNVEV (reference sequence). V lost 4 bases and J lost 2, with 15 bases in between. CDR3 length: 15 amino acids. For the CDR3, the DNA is TGTGCCAGCAGTTCGGACAGCGCCGCAACCTACGAGCAGTACTTC. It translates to CASSSDSAATYEQYF.

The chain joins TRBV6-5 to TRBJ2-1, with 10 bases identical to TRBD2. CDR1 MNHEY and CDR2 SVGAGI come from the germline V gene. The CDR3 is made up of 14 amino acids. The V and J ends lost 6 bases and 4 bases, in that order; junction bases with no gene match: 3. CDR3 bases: TGTGCCAGCAGACCTAGCGGGGGTTACAATGAGCAGTTCTTC. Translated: CASRPSGGYNEQFF.

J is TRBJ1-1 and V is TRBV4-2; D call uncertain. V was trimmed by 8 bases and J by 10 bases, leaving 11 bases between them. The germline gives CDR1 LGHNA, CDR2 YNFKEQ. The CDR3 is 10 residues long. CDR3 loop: CASRGLGAFF. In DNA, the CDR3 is TGTGCCAGCCGGGGTCTGGGAGCTTTCTTT.

CDR3 protein: CASSWTASGGGEQYF. CDR3 in DNA: TGTGCCAGCAGCTGGACGGCTAGCGGGGGGGGTGAGCAGTACTTC. J is TRBJ2-7 and V is TRBV7-2; 12 bases align to TRBD2. This CDR3 is built from 15 residues. Germline assignment: CDR1 SGHTA and CDR2 FQGNSA. The V and J ends lost 4 bases and 7 bases, in that order; junction bases with no gene match: 8.